The clone carrying this T cell receptor beta chain was seen a few times. Each 10 ml fresh peripheral blood draw supplied the PBMCs. The data belong to a study of T cells in Graves' hyperthyroidism and ophthalmopathy. J gave up 4 bases and V 1 base, and 2 bases lay outside the gene matches. Looked up from germline, CDR1 is SEHNR and CDR2 is FQNEAQ (reference sequence). The CDR3 is 16 amino acids. Amplified TCR beta CDR3 regions came from RNA transcripts. Using the HTBI primer set, a first-round RT-PCR was run on the TCR CDR3. MiXCR, applied by TCRdb to the multiplex PCR reads, yields one record per CDR3 protein. The data show 800,000 or so distinct CDR3 sequences, about two fifths seen once.

Input material: blood. The clonotype originates from a man aged 18 to 29 with Graves' hyperthyroidism. This chain links TRBV7-9 with TRBJ2-7; 15 nucleotides agree with TRBD2. CDR3 amino acids: CASSLGTSGRAYEQYF. For the CDR3, the DNA is TGTGCCAGCAGCTTAGGGACTAGCGGGAGGGCTTACGAGCAGTACTTC.